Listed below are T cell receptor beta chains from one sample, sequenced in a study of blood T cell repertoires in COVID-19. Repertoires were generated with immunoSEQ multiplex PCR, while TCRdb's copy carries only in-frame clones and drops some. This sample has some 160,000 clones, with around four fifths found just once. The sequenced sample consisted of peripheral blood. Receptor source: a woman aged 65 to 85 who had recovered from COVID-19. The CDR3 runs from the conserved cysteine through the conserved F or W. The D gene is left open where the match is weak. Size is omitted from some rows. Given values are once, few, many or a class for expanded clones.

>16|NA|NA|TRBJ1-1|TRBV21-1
TGTGCCAGCAGCAAGATTGGGACAGGGGTGAACACTGAAGCTTTCTTT
CASSKIGTGVNTEAFF
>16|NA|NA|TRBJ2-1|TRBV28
TGTGCCAGCAGTCCCAGAGGAGGAAGGGTTTGGAATGAGCAGTTCTTC
CASSPRGGRVWNEQFF
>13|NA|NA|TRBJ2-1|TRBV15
TGTGCCACCAGCAGATGGGGGGGGCTCGAGCAGTTCTTC
CATSRWGGLEQFF
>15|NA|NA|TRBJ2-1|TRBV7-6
TGTGCCAGCAGCCCAGGGGTAGGATCCCATAATGAGCAGTTCTTC
CASSPGVGSHNEQFF
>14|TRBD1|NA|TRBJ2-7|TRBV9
TGTGCCAGCAGCCCGGGACAGGGGGCCTACGAGCAGTACTTC
CASSPGQGAYEQYF
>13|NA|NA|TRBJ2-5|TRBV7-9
TGTGCCAGCAGCTGGGACACCTCATTACGTCCGTACTTC
CASSWDTSLRPYF
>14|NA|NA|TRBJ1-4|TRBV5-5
TGTGCCAGCAGCTTGGGAGGGGGAAATGAAAAACTGTTTTTT
CASSLGGGNEKLFF
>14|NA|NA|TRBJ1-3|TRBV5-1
TGCGCCAGCAGCCCCGGGACACCTGGAAACACCATATATTTT
CASSPGTPGNTIYF
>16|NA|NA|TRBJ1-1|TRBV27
TGTGCCAGCAGTCCCCAGGTGGGGGCTATGAACACTGAAGCTTTCTTT
CASSPQVGAMNTEAFF
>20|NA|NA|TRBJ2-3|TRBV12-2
TGTGCAAGTCGCTTGTGGAGTAGCGGGACATTGCAGACTAGCACAGATACGCAGTATTTT
CASRLWSSGTLQTSTDTQYF
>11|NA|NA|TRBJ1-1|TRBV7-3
TGTGCCAGCAGCTTCCCCCATGAAGCTTTCTTT
CASSFPHEAFF
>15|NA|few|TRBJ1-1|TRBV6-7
TGTGCCAGCAGTTCCCCGACAGTTTCGGGCACTGAAGCTTTCTTT
CASSSPTVSGTEAFF
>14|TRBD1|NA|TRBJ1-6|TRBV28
TGTGCCAGCAGTCTAGACAGGGAGGCTACCCCCCTCCACTTT
CASSLDREATPLHF
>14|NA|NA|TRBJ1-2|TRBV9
TGTGCCAGCAGCGTAAGGGGGACGGACTATGGCTACACCTTC
CASSVRGTDYGYTF
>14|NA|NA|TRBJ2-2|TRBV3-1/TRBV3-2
TGTGCCAGCAGCCAAGACGCGAACAGGGCAGAGCTGTTTTTT
CASSQDANRAELFF
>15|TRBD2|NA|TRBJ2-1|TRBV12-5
TGTGCTAGTGCCCCTAGCGGGATGGTCGACAATGAGCAGTTCTTC
CASAPSGMVDNEQFF
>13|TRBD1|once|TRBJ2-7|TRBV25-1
TGTGCCAGCAGGGGACAGGGAGCCTACGAGCAGTACTTC
CASRGQGAYEQYF
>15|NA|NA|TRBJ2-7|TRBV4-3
TGCGCCAGCAGCCAAGGGGCCAGCCCTCCTGACGAGCAGTACTTC
CASSQGASPPDEQYF
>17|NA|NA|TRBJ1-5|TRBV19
TGTGCCAGTAGTCCCCGTGGCAGGGGTATGCCCAATCAGCCCCAGCATTTT
CASSPRGRGMPNQPQHF
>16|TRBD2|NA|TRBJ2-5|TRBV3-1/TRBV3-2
TGTGCCAGCAGCCGGCGGACTAGCGGGAGGGGGGAGACCCAGTACTTC
CASSRRTSGRGETQYF
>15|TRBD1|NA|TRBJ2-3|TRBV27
TGTGCCAGCAGTTTCGGCAGGGGGTACCCAGATACGCAGTATTTT
CASSFGRGYPDTQYF
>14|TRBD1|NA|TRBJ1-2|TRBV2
TGTGCCAGCAGTGCGGAGGGACAGAGCTATGGCTACACCTTC
CASSAEGQSYGYTF
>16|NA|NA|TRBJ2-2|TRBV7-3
TGTGCCAGCAGCTCGCGGCCGGGGGTCTCCACCGGGGAGCTGTTTTTT
CASSSRPGVSTGELFF
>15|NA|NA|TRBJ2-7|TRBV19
TGTGCCAGTAGTATAGGAAGCCAGGGCTCCTACGAGCAGTACTTC
CASSIGSQGSYEQYF
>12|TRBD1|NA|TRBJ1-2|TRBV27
TGTGCCAGCAGCCGGACAGGCGGCGGCTACACCTTC
CASSRTGGGYTF
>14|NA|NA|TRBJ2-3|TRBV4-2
TGTGCCAGCAGCCAGAGGCGAGGTACAGATACGCAGTATTTT
CASSQRRGTDTQYF
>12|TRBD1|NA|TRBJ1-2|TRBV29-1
TGCAGCGCTGACAGGGTCAACTATGGCTACACCTTC
CSADRVNYGYTF
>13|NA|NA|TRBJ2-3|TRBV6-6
TGTGCCAGCAGCGACGCGGGGTCAGATACGCAGTATTTT
CASSDAGSDTQYF
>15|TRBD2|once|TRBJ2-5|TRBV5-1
TGCGCCAGCAGCCAGGGGACTAGCGGCGAAGAGACCCAGTACTTC
CASSQGTSGEETQYF
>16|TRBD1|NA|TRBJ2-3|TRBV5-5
TGTGCCAGCAGCTCCCAGGGGGCACCAAGCACAGATACGCAGTATTTT
CASSSQGAPSTDTQYF
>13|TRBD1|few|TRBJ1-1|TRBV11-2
TGTGCCAGCAGCTTAGGGGGGACAGGGGAAGCTTTCTTT
CASSLGGTGEAFF
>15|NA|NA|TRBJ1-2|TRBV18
TGTGCCAGCTCACCGGACACGAATGGGGACTATGGCTACACCTTC
CASSPDTNGDYGYTF
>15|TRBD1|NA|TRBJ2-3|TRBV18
TGTGCCAGCTCAGGAAGACAGGGGAGCACAGATACGCAGTATTTT
CASSGRQGSTDTQYF
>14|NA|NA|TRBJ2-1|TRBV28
TGTGCCAGCAGCCCCGGGGGAACCTACAATGAGCAGTTCTTC
CASSPGGTYNEQFF
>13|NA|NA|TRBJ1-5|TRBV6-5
TGTGCCAGCAGCCGGGGGTACAATCAGCCCCAGCATTTT
CASSRGYNQPQHF
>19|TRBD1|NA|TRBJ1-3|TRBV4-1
TGCGCCAGCAGCCAATGGGGAGTTGAGACAGGGCGCCCTGGAAACACCATATATTTT
CASSQWGVETGRPGNTIYF
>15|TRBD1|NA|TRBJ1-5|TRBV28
TGTGCCAGCGTAACAGGGGGGGTGGGTAATCAGCCCCAGCATTTT
CASVTGGVGNQPQHF
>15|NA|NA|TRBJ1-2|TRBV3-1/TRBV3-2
TGTGCCAGCAGCCAAGGGCTGGGGGGTAACTATGGCTACACCTTC
CASSQGLGGNYGYTF
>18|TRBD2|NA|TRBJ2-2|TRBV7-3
TGTGCCAGCAGCTTAACGCCCGGGACTAGCGGGAGAAGCGGGGAGCTGTTTTTT
CASSLTPGTSGRSGELFF